This T cell receptor beta chain was sequenced during a study of Siglec-9 on CD8 T cells in melanoma. Study findings and constraints: In melanoma tumors, a Siglec-9-marked effector memory CD8+ subset reportedly appeared to accumulate.

Comment on this clone: Its target is unknown.

Sequenced by immunoSEQ multiplex PCR; TCRdb stores in-frame clones only, minus some. The sample lists 30,000 to 45,000 clones; 84% were seen once. Germline V gene lookup returns CDR1 SGHAT and CDR2 FQNNGV. This CDR3 spans 15 amino acids. After removal of 0 bases from V and 4 bases from J, the junction contained 5 bases not matched to a gene. This clonotype was sampled from a human donor in good health. This chain links TRBV11-2 with TRBJ2-7, with 8 bases matching TRBD2. The material sequenced was Siglec-9- CD8+ T cells sorted from blood. CDR3 amino acids: CASSLETERGYEQYF. The DNA of the CDR3 is TGTGCCAGCAGCTTAGAAACGGAGCGGGGGTACGAGCAGTACTTC.